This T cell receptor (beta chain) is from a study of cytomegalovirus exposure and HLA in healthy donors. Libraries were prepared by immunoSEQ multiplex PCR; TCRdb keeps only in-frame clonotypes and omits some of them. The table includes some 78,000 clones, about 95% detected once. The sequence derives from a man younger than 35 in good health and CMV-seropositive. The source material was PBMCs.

CDR3 DNA: TGTGCCTGGAGTGTACACAGGTACAATGAGCAGTTCTTC. This encodes CAWSVHRYNEQFF. V is TRBV30 and J is TRBJ2-1, with D perhaps TRBD1 (5 bases). Trimming took off 0 bases at V and 4 bases at J, with 7 bases between the two ends. The CDR3 spans 13 residues. Germline V gene lookup returns CDR1 GTSNPN and CDR2 SVGIG (reference sequence).